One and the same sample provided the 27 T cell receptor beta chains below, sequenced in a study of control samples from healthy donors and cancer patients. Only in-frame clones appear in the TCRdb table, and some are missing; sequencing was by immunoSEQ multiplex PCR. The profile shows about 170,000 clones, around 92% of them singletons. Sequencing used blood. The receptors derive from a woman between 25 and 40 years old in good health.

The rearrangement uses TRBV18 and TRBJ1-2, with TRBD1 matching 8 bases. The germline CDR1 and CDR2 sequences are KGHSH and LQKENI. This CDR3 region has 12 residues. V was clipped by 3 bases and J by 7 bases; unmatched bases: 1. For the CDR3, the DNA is TGTGCCAGCTCACCGGACAGGGCTGGCTACACCTTC. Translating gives CASSPDRAGYTF.

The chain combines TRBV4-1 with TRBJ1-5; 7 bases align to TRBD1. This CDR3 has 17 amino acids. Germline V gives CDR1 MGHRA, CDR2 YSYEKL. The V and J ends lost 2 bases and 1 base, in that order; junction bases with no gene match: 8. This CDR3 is CASSQFPQGESNQPQHF. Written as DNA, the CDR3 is TGCGCCAGCAGCCAATTTCCGCAGGGGGAAAGCAATCAGCCCCAGCATTTT.

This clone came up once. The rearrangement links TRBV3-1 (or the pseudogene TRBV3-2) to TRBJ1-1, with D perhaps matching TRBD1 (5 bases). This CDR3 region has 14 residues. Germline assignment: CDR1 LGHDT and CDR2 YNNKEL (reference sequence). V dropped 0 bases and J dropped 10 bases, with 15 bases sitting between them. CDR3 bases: TGTGCCAGCAGCCAAGATTGGGAGGGGCTCCGAGCTTTCTTT. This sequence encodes CASSQDWEGLRAFF.

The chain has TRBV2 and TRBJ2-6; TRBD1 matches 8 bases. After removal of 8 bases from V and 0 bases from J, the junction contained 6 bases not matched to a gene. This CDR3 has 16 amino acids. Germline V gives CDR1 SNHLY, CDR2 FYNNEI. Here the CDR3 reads CASGRQGPSGANVLTF. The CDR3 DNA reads TGTGCCAGCGGTAGACAGGGGCCCTCTGGGGCCAACGTCCTGACTTTC.

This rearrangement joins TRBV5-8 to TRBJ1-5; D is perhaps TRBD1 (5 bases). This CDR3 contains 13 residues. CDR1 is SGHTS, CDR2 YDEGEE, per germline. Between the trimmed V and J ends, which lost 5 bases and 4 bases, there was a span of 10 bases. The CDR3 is CASSLDRNQPQHF. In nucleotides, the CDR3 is TGTGCCAGCAGTTTAGACAGAAATCAGCCCCAGCATTTT.

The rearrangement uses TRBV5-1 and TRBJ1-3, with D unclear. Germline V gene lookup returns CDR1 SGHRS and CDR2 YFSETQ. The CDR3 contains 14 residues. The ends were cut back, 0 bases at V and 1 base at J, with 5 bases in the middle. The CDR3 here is CASSLAVSGNTIYF. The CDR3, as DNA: TGCGCCAGCAGCTTGGCGGTTTCTGGAAACACCATATATTTT.

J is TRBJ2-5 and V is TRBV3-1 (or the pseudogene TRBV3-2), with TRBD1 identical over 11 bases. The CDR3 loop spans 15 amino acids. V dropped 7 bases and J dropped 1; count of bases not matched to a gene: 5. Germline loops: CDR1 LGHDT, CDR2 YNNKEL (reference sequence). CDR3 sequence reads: CASTEDRGRQETQYF. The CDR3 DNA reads TGTGCCAGCACCGAGGACAGGGGGCGCCAAGAGACCCAGTACTTC.

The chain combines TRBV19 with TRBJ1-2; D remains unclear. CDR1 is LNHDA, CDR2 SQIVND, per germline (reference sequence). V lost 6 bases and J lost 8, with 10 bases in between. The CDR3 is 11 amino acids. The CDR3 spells CASRDTGGYTF. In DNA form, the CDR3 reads TGTGCCAGTAGAGACACCGGAGGCTACACCTTC.

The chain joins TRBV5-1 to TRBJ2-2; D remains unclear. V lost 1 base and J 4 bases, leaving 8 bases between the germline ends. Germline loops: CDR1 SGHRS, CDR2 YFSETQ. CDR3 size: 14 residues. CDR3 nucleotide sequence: TGCGCCAGCAGCTTGTTACCTCTCACCGGGGAGCTGTTTTTT. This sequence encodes CASSLLPLTGELFF.

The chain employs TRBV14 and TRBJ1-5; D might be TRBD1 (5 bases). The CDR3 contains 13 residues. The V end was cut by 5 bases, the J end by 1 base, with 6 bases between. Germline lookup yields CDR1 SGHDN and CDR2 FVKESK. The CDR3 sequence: CASSWDSNQPQHF. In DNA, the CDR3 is TGTGCCAGCAGCTGGGACAGCAATCAGCCCCAGCATTTT.

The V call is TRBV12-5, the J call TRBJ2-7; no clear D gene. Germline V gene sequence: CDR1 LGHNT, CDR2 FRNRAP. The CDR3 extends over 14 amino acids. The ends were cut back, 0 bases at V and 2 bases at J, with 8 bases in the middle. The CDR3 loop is CASGLVSKPYEQYF. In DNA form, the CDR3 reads TGTGCTAGTGGTTTGGTCTCCAAACCCTACGAGCAGTACTTC.

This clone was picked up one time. This chain's CDR3 is CASSNTGQGTDTQYF. The CDR3 DNA sequence: TGTGCCAGCAGCAATACGGGACAGGGGACAGATACGCAGTATTTT. This chain uses TRBV21-1 with TRBJ2-3; the table gives TRBD1 as D, unverified against the DNA. TRBV21-1 constitutes a pseudogene. This CDR3 has 15 residues.

CDR3 residues: CASSPGQGAHEQYF. The CDR3 DNA sequence: TGTGCCAGCTCACCAGGGCAGGGGGCCCACGAGCAGTACTTC. The chain recombines TRBV18 with TRBJ2-7; 8 nucleotides agree with TRBD1. The V gene's germline CDR1 is KGHSH and CDR2 LQKENI. V was pared by 2 bases and J by 5 bases, with 5 bases of the junction left unmatched. The CDR3 spans 14 residues. Complete variable domain (other parts from reference TRBV18 and TRBJ2-7): NAGVMQNPRHLVRRRGQEARLRCSPMKGHSHVYWYRQLPEEGLKFMVYLQKENIIDESGMPKERFSAEFPKEGPSILRIQQVVRGDSAAYFCASSPGQGAHEQYFGPGTRLTVT.

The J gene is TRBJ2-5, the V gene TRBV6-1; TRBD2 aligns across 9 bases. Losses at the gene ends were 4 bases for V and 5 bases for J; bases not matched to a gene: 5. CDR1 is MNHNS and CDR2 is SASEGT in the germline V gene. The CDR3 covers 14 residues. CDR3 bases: TGTGCCAGCAGTGGAGCGGGGGGCCATGAGACCCAGTACTTC. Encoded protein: CASSGAGGHETQYF.

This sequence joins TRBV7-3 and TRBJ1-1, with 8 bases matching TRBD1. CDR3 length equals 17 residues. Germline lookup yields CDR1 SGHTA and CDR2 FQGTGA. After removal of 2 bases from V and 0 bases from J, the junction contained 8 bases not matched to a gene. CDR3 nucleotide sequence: TGTGCCAGCAGCTTACGAGGACAGGGCGTTATGAACACTGAAGCTTTCTTT. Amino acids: CASSLRGQGVMNTEAFF.

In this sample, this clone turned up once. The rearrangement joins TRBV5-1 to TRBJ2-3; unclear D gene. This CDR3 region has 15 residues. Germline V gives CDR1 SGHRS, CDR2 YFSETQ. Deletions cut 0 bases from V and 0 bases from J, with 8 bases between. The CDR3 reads CASSLVAGSTDTQYF. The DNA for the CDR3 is TGCGCCAGCAGCTTGGTGGCAGGCAGCACAGATACGCAGTATTTT.

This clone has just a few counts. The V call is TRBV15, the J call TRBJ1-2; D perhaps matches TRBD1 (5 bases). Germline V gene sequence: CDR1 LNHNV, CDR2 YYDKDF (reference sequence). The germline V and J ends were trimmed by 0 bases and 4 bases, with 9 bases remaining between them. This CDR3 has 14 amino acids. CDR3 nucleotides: TGTGCCACCAGCAGAGATCAGGGATCCTATGGCTACACCTTC. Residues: CATSRDQGSYGYTF.

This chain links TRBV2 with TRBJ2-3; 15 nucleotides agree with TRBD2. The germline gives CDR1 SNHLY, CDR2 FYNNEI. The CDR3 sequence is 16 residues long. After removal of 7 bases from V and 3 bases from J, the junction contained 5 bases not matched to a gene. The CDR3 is CASTGTSGRNTDTQYF. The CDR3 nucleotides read TGTGCCAGCACTGGGACTAGCGGGAGGAATACAGATACGCAGTATTTT.

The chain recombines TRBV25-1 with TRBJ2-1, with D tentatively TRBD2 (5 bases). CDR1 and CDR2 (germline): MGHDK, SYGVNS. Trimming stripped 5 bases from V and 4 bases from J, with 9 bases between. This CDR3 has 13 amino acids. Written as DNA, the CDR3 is TGTGCCAGCAGTAAAGGACTTTACAATGAGCAGTTCTTC. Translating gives CASSKGLYNEQFF.

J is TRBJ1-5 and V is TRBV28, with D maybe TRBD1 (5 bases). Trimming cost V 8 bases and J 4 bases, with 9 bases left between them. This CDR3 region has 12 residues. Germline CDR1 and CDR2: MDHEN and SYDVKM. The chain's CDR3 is CASWGLNQPQHF. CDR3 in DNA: TGTGCCAGCTGGGGACTGAATCAGCCCCAGCATTTT. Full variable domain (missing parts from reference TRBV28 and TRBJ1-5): DVKVTQSSRYLVKRTGEKVFLECVQDMDHENMFWYRQDPGLGLRLIYFSYDVKMKEKGDIPEGYSVSREKKERFSLILESASTNQTSMYLCASWGLNQPQHFGDGTRLSIL.

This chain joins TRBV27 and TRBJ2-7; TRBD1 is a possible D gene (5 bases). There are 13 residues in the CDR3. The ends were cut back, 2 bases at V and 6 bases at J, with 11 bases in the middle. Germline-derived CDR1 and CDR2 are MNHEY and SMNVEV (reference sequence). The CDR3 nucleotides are TGTGCCAGCAGTTTAAAGCAGGGTGGCGAGCAGTACTTC. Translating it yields CASSLKQGGEQYF.

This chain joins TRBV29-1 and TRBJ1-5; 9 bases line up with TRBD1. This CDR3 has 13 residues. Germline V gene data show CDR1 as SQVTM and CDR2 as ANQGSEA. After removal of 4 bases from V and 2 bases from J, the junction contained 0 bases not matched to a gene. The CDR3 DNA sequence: TGCAGCGTTGGGACAGGGGGCAATCAGCCCCAGCATTTT. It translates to CSVGTGGNQPQHF.

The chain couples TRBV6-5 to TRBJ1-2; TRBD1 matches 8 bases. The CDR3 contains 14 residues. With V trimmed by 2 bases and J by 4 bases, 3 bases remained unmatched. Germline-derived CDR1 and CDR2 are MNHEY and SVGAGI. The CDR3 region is CASSYEQGGYGYTF. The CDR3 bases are TGTGCCAGCAGTTACGAACAGGGGGGCTATGGCTACACCTTC.

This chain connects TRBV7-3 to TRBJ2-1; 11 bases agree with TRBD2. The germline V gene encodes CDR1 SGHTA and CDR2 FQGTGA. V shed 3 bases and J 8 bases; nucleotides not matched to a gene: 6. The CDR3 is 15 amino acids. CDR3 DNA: TGTGCCAGCAGCTTTAGCGGGAGGGCCGGGGATGAGCAGTTCTTC. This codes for CASSFSGRAGDEQFF.

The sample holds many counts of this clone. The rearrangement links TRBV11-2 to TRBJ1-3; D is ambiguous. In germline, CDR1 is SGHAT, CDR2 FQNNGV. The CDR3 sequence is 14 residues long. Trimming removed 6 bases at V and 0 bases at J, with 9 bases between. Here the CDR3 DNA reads TGTGCCAGCAGAAAACAGAGCTCTGGAAACACCATATATTTT. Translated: CASRKQSSGNTIYF.

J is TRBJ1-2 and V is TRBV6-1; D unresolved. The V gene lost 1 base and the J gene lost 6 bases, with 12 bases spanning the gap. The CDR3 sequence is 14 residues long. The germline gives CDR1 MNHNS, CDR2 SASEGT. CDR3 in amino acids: CASSEGIGSDGYTF. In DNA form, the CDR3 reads TGTGCCAGCAGTGAAGGAATCGGGTCGGATGGCTACACCTTC.

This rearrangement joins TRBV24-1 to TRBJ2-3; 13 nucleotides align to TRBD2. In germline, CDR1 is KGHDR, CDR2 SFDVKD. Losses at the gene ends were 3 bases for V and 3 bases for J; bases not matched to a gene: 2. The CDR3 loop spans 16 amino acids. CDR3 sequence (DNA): TGTGCCACCAGTGATCGGACTAGCGGGAGAACAGATACGCAGTATTTT. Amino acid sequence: CATSDRTSGRTDTQYF.